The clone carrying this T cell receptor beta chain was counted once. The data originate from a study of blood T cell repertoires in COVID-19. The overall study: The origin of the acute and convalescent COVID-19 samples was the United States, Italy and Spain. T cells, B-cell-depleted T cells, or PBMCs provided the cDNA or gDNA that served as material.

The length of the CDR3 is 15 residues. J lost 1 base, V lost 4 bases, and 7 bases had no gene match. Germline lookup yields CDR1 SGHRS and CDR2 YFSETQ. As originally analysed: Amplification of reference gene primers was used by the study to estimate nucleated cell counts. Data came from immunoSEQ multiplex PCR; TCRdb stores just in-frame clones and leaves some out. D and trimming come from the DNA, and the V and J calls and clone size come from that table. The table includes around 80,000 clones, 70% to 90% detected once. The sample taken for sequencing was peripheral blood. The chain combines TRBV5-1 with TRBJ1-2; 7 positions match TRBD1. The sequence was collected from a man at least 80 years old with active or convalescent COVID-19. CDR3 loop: CASSSPDRSNYGYTF. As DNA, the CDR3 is TGCGCCAGCAGCAGCCCGGACAGGAGTAACTATGGCTACACCTTC.